Each of the 9 T cell receptor beta chains below was sequenced from the same sample in a study of tumor and adjacent non-tumor tissue in lung cancer. No cell sorting was done before RNA was extracted from the tissue. Distant lung tissue was collected more than 3 cm away from the tumor edge. The library came from three nested PCR rounds adapted from ARM-PCR protocols. From the multiplex PCR reads, TCRdb called clonotypes with MiXCR, one entry per CDR3 protein. The data contain some 80,000 distinct CDR3 sequences, just over 75% of them singletons. Sequenced: distant non-tumor lung tissue. The receptors were gathered from a man between 65 and 79 years old with non-small cell lung cancer.

Remarks on this clonotype: One junction end does not reproduce the germline sequence, and a read error may be involved. This CDR3 reads CNARDPYGAYEQFF. In DNA form, the CDR3 reads TGCAATGCTAGAGATCCTTATGGGGCCTATGAGCAGTTCTTC. V is TRBV20-1 and J is TRBJ2-1; tentatively, D is TRBD1 (5 bases). CDR1 and CDR2 from the germline V gene are DFQATT and SNEGSKA (reference sequence). The CDR3 spans 14 residues.

The chain is built from TRBV4-1 and TRBJ2-2; 10 positions agree with TRBD2. The CDR3 covers 20 residues. Per the germline V gene, CDR1 is MGHRA and CDR2 is YSYEKL. V shed 6 bases, J shed 8 bases, and the junction held 24 bases outside the gene matches. DNA for the CDR3: TGCGCCAGCAGAGCAAGAGGGTTTAGCGGGGGGCCGCGGGGAATAGGGGAGCTGTTTTTT. Translating it yields CASRARGFSGGPRGIGELFF.

This clonotype is a singleton in its sample. A junction end diverges from the germline sequence, so it may reflect a read error. The chain carries TRBV7-9 and TRBJ2-1, with D tentatively TRBD1 (6 bases). The germline V gene encodes CDR1 SEHNR and CDR2 FQNEAQ (reference sequence). The CDR3 consists of 14 residues. The CDR3 DNA reads as TGTGCCAGAAGATCCACAGGGTCCTACAATGAACAGTTCTTC. Translated: CARRSTGSYNEQFF.

This clonotype was seen a single time. A clone one base away is much larger, so this may be a read error. The chain employs TRBV24-1 and TRBJ2-7, with TRBD2 identical over 7 bases. Germline lookup yields CDR1 KGHDR and CDR2 SFDVKD. This CDR3 comprises 15 residues. The CDR3 is CATSDSNSGAYKQYF. CDR3 bases: TGTGCCACCAGTGATTCGAACAGCGGGGCCTACAAGCAGTACTTC.

In regard to this clonotype: Because it lacks the conserved phenylalanine or tryptophan at the end, this CDR3 is likely a read error. In nucleotides, the CDR3 is TGTGCCAGGAGTTCTTCACCCTCGGACAGAATTAATTCACCCCTCCACTCT. It translates to CARSSSPSDRINSPLHS. This chain uses TRBV6-6 with TRBJ1-6; perhaps TRBD1 as D (6 bases). The CDR3 length is 17 residues. Germline CDR1 MNHNY, CDR2 SVGAGI (reference sequence).

As to this clonotype: This may stem from a read error, because a much larger clone lies one nucleotide away. This CDR3 fails to terminate in the conserved phenylalanine or tryptophan, so it likely reflects a read error. The chain employs TRBV5-6 and TRBJ2-3; D might be TRBD1 (6 bases). The CDR3 extends over 14 amino acids. V dropped 3 bases and J dropped 6 bases, with 14 bases sitting between them. Looked up from germline, CDR1 is SGHDT and CDR2 is YYEEEE. The CDR3 DNA is TGTGCCAGCAGCTCCAAACAGGGCGGGGATACGCAGTATCTT. Encoded protein: CASSSKQGGDTQYL.

This clonotype appeared a few times. A much larger clone differs from this one at a single base, so this may be a read error. The chain employs TRBV4-2 and TRBJ1-2; TRBD1 might be the D (5 bases). Per germline, CDR1 LGHNA and CDR2 YNFKEQ. There are 16 residues in the CDR3. This CDR3 is CASRQDLSRANYGYTF. The CDR3 nucleotides are TGTGCCAGCAGACAAGATTTGAGCAGGGCCAACTATGGCTACACCTTC.

This clonotype was detected a few times. A much larger clone lies one base from this, so it may be a read error. V gene TRBV6-6 combines with J gene TRBJ2-3; the match to TRBD1 covers 8 bases. The CDR3 is made up of 16 amino acids. Per germline, CDR1 MNHNY and CDR2 SVGAGI (reference sequence). The CDR3 nucleotides read TGTGCCAGCAGACCCCAGGGGGCGGCAGGATCGGATATGCAGTATTTT. This translates into CASRPQGAAGSDMQYF.

Comments on this clonotype: Sequence at one end of the junction differs from germline and may be a read error. The V and J genes are TRBV4-1 and TRBJ2-7; no clear D gene. Germline CDR1 and CDR2: MGHRA and YSYEKL. There are 15 residues in the CDR3. DNA of the CDR3: TGCTCCAGCAGCCGCGGTACCGGCAGAGCGAGCGAGCAGTACTTC. Translating it yields CSSSRGTGRASEQYF.